This note documents a single T cell receptor (beta chain) sequence. The record originates from a study of blood T cell repertoires in COVID-19. Overall study context: Donors in the United States, Italy and Spain gave samples during acute or convalescent COVID-19. The analysed material was cDNA or gDNA that came from T cells, B-cell-depleted T cells, or PBMCs.

Some clones are missing from TCRdb's copy, which holds only in-frame ones; the method was immunoSEQ multiplex PCR. The sample records almost 200,000 clones, 86% being singletons. The CDR3 contains 15 residues. J gave up 0 bases and V 4 bases, and 1 base lay outside the gene matches. Per germline, CDR1 SGHNT and CDR2 YYREEE (reference sequence). The rearrangement uses TRBV5-4 and TRBJ1-3; 10 bases line up with TRBD1. What was sequenced was peripheral blood. The sequence came from a woman between 65 and 79 years old with acute or convalescent COVID-19. For the CDR3, the DNA is TGTGCCAGCAGCGGGGACAGGGGCTCTGGAAACACCATATATTTT. Translated: CASSGDRGSGNTIYF.